The clone carrying this T cell receptor (beta chain) was recorded once. Authors' processing steps: Reference gene primer amplification in the assay estimated nucleated cell counts. This table comes from immunoSEQ multiplex PCR, and its TCRdb copy is limited to in-frame clones, with some not included. Clone size and the V and J calls come from that table; the DNA yielded D and trimming. The sample shows some 69,000 clones, 80% to 90% of them seen only once. These data originate in a study of blood T cell repertoires in COVID-19. The wider study: Nucleic acid was either cDNA or gDNA, and it came from T cells, B-cell-depleted T cells, or PBMCs.

This CDR3 is 18 amino acids long. Trimming pared 5 bases from V and 1 base from J, leaving 23 bases between. Germline assignment: CDR1 SGHAT and CDR2 FQNNGV. What was sequenced was peripheral blood. The chain combines TRBV11-2 with TRBJ1-1, with a possible D match to TRBD1 (5 bases). The receptor was isolated from an older woman with acute or convalescent COVID-19. The CDR3 DNA is TGTGCCAGCAGCCCTATCCTTCGAGGCAGGGTCGGGAACACTGAAGCTTTCTTT. Its translation is CASSPILRGRVGNTEAFF.